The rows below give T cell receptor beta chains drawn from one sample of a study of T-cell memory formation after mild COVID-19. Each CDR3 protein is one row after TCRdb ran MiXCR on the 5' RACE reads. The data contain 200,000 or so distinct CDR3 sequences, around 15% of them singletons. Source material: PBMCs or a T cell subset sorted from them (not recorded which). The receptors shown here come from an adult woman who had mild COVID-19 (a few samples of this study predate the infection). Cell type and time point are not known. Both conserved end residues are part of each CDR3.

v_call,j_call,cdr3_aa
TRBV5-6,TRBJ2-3,CASSLTFGLVRQYF
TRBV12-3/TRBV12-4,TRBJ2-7,CASSPPDRIGEQYF
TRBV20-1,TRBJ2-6,CSASRAGGHSGANVLTF
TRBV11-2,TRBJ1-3,CASSPGHHSGNTIYF
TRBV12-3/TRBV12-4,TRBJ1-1,CASSLDGTSNTEAFF
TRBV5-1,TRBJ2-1,CASSLDGGDLNEQFF
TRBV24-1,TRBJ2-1,CATSDPQRRRGEQFF
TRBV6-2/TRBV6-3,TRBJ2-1,CASRWYNEQFF
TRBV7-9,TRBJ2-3,CASSLVGSVDTQYF
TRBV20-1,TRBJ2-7,CSALAGPYEQYF
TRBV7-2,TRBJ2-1,CASSRTTGGNEQFF
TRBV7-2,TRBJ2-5,CASSLGISSRETQYF
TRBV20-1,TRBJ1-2,CSAREGGNANYGYTF